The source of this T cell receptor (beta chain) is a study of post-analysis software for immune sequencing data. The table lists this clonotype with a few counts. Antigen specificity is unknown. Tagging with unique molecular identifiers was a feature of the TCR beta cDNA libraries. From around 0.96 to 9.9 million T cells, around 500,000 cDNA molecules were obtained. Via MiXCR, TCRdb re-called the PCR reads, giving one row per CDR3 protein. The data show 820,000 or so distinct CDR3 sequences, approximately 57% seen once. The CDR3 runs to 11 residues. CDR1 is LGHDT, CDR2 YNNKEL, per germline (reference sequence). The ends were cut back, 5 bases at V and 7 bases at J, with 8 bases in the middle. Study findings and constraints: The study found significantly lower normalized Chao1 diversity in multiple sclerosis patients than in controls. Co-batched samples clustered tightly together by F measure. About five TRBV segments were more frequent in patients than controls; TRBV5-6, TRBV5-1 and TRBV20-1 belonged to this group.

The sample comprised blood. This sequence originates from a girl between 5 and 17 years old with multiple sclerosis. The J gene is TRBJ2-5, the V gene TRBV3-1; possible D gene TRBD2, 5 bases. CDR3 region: CASSTRGTQYF. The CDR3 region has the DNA TGTGCCAGCAGCACCCGGGGGACCCAGTACTTC.